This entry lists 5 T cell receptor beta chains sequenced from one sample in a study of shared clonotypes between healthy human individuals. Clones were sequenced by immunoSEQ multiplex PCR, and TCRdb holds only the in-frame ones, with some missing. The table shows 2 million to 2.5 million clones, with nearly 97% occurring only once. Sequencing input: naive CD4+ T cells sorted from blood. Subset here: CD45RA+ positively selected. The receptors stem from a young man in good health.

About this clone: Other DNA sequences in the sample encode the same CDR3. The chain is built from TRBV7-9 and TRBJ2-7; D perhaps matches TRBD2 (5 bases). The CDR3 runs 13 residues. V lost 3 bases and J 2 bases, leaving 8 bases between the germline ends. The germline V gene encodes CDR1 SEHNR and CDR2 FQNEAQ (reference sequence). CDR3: CASSLAGAYEQYF. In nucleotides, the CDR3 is TGTGCCAGCAGCTTGGCCGGGGCCTACGAGCAGTACTTC. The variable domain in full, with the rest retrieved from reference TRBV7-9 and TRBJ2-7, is DTGVSQNPRHKITKRGQNVTFRCDPISEHNRLYWYRQTLGQGPEFLTYFQNEAQLEKSRLLSDRFSAERPKGSFSTLEIQRTEQGDSAMYLCASSLAGAYEQYFGPGTRLTVT.

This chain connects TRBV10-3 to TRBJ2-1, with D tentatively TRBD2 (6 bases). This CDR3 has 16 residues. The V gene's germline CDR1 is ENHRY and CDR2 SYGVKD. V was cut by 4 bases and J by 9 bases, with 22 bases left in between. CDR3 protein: CAISAPDSGLESEQFF. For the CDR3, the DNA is TGTGCCATCAGTGCACCCGACTCGGGACTGGAGAGTGAGCAGTTCTTC.

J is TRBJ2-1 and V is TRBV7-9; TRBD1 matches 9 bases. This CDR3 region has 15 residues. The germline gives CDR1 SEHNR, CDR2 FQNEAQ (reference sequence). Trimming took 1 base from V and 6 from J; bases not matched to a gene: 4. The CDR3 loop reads CASSLVGTGSNEQFF. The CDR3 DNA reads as TGTGCCAGCAGCTTAGTTGGGACAGGGAGCAATGAGCAGTTCTTC.

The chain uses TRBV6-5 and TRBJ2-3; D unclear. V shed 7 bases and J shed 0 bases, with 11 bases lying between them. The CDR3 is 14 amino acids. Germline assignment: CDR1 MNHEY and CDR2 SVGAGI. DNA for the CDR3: TGTGCCAGCACCCAAGGTGCTAGCACAGATACGCAGTATTTT. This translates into CASTQGASTDTQYF.

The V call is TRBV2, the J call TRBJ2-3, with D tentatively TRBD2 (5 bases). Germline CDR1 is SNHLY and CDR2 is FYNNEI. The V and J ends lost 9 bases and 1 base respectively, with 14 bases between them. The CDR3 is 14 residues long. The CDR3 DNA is TGTGCCAGTACCTTAGGACTCGGCACAGATACGCAGTATTTT. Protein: CASTLGLGTDTQYF.